This section outlines one TCR beta chain sequence together with its context. The antigen is not known. PCR used 60 Vbeta primers and 13 Jbeta primers. Profiled with immunoSEQ multiplex PCR; TCRdb holds only in-frame clones, not every one. The table records about 120,000 clones, over 60% of them present only once. The sample belongs to a study of cytomegalovirus exposure and HLA in healthy donors. Trimming at V came to 4 bases and at J to 3 bases, leaving 5 bases not matched to a gene. CDR1 LGHNA and CDR2 YNFKEQ come from the germline V gene. This CDR3 spans 16 amino acids. The study's findings and limits: Most subjects had HLA-A and HLA-B alleles reportedly predicted accurately by TCR beta sequences. In a later analysis, productive TCRs from donors in an Asian-associated ancestry cluster reportedly carried fewer N-insertions than the cohort mean.

The sequence was collected from a young man in good health and CMV-seropositive. The chain combines TRBV4-2 with TRBJ2-7, with TRBD2 matching 14 bases. The source material was PBMCs. The CDR3: CASSPGTSGGFYEQYF. In nucleotides, the CDR3 is TGTGCCAGCAGCCCCGGGACTAGCGGGGGATTCTACGAGCAGTACTTC.